This T cell receptor beta chain was identified in a study of blood T cell repertoires in COVID-19. Study details: From the United States, Italy and Spain came samples of acute and convalescent COVID-19. PBMCs, B-cell-depleted T cells, or T cells provided the cDNA or gDNA that made up the material.

Assignments of participants to cohorts depended upon their own reported clinical history. Authors' data handling: Reference gene primer amplification yielded estimated nucleated cell counts. TCRdb's copy holds only in-frame clones and misses some; the assay was immunoSEQ multiplex PCR. D and trimming come from the DNA, and the V and J calls and clone size come from that table. Of roughly 380,000 clones listed, about 90% were seen once; the top ten hold under 1.5%. The V and J ends lost 0 bases and 2 bases respectively, with 11 bases between them. The CDR3 is made up of 15 amino acids. CDR1 is MNHEY and CDR2 is SVGAGI in the germline V gene.

The sequencing sample was made of PBMCs or T cells enriched from blood (not recorded which). The genes are TRBV6-5 and TRBJ2-7; possibly TRBD2 for D (5 bases). This sequence was found in a man younger than 45 who had recovered from COVID-19. The CDR3 DNA reads as TGTGCCAGCAGTTACTCCCGAGGGCTTCCCTACGAGCAGTACTTC. Translated: CASSYSRGLPYEQYF.